This T cell receptor beta chain was identified in a study of quantifying T cell responses using KT2 cells (dated by TCRdb to the late 2010s). Notes on the research overall: RNA was DNase-treated and reverse transcribed with TCR alpha and beta constant-region primers, mostly using SuperScript III. The efficiency of the T4 ligation step under optimum conditions was estimated to be above 9.5%. PCR2 was run as a SYBR Green qPCR and stopped at a predetermined fluorescence threshold to avoid over-amplification. Results and caveats for the whole study, not just this receptor: The numbers of KT2 alpha and beta sequences increased linearly with the number of input KT2 cells across several orders of magnitude. KT2 sequences were detected down to the lowest spike-in tested, about one KT2 cell per 100,000 PBMC. No side-by-side comparison of the pipeline with other TCR sequencing techniques was included in the study. Saturation was seen in the detection of KT2 sequences when very high numbers of KT2 cells were spiked in.

A distance of 4 bases separates the germline ends of V and J, which lose 2 bases and 0 bases respectively. Its CDR3 holds 13 amino acids, cysteine through phenylalanine. Here the CDR3 DNA is all that survives: 39 bases in frame from base 1. In the germline V gene, CDR1 corresponds to LGHNT and CDR2 to FRNRAP. The library was made by UMI-ligation and nested PCR. A single-stranded oligonucleotide bearing the Illumina SP2 sequence and a UMI was ligated to the 3' end of the cDNA with T4 RNA ligase 1. PCR1 ran around 4 cycles (98°C 15 s, 69°C 30 s, 72°C 40 s); the beta primer was an equimolar mix of RC1.1 and RC1.2 covering TRBC1 and TRBC2. Starting at PCR2, the TCR alpha and beta chains were handled separately, and sample indices and Illumina adaptors were added. Placed after an 8-base spacer, the UMI was made up of 12 random nucleotides arranged as two hexamers with a spacer between them. Sequencing was done on an Illumina MiSeq using v2 2x251 paired-end chemistry, usually with 12 samples per run. To increase diversity, roughly 4.5-8% PhiX DNA was added to each sequencing library. Per the original workflow: Raw reads were converted to FASTQ with bcl2fastq and demultiplexed by dual indices using Demultiplexor. V and J genes were assigned by Decombinator through tag matching, with a single base-pair mismatch being allowed. Collapsinator used UMIs to correct both sequencing errors and frequency errors arising from PCR heterogeneity. CDR3Translator converted Decombinator identifiers to nucleotide sequence, translated to amino acids, and extracted CDR3 using C- and N-terminal motifs. A cluster of KT2 sequences that shared one unique molecular identifier was counted as a single distinct KT2 TCR. TCRdb applied fastp at Q25 and MiXCR to the public reads, then kept only in-frame beta chains. Rows with one shared CDR3 protein collapse into an entry with the most common genes and DNA. Clone size and V and J calls follow TCRdb, not the original study. Here the sample has 30,000 or so distinct CDR3 sequences; 7.3% occur a single time. Around a sixth of the sample belongs to the ten largest clones.

This clonotype was seen at least ten times. The target of this receptor is not known. No base quality values were provided; no much bigger clone lies one nucleotide off. Known numbers of KT2, a T cell clone whose TCR had been sequenced previously, were spiked into unfractionated PBMC to test the sensitivity and accuracy of the pipeline. A range of KT2-to-PBMC ratios was generated by mixing KT2 cells with a fixed number of PBMC. Rearrangement joined TRBV12-5 to TRBJ1-1; no D gene can be assigned with confidence. The clonotype originates from a human donor. Material for sequencing was PBMCs spiked with cells of the T cell clone KT2. The CDR3 region: CASGLRMNTEAFF. The nucleotide sequence is given as TGTGCTAGTGGTTTGCGTATGAACACTGAAGCTTTCTTT.